This is a list of T cell receptor beta chains from one sample in a study of T cell responses to AZD1222 COVID-19 vaccine. The method was immunoSEQ multiplex PCR; TCRdb's version includes in-frame clones alone and lacks a portion of them. The data hold 150,000 to 160,000 clones, with 90% observed a single time. The specimen was peripheral blood, collected on day 0 of AZD1222 vaccination. Source of these receptors: an adult in good health. Each CDR3 is given with its conserved first and last residue. A D gene is named only where the DNA matches it firmly. Rows give clone size only sometimes, using once, few, many, or a class for an expanded clone.

>TRBV28|13|TRBJ2-7|TRBD1|NA
CASSQRQGYEQYF
TGTGCCAGCAGTCAACGACAGGGGTACGAGCAGTACTTC
>TRBV5-6|18|TRBJ1-5|TRBD1|NA
CASSLGFGQGRLNQPQHF
TGTGCCAGCAGCTTGGGGTTCGGACAGGGGAGGCTCAATCAGCCCCAGCATTTT
>TRBV7-2|19|TRBJ1-2|NA|NA
CASSSFGFAAYAPNYGYTF
TGTGCCAGCAGCTCCTTCGGATTTGCGGCGTACGCCCCTAACTATGGCTACACCTTC
>TRBV28|14|TRBJ2-5|TRBD2|NA
CASSLWGGQETQYF
TGTGCCAGCAGTTTGTGGGGGGGGCAAGAGACCCAGTACTTC
>TRBV6-5|14|TRBJ2-7|TRBD2|NA
CASSYSGGRGEQYF
TGTGCCAGCAGTTACTCAGGCGGGAGGGGGGAGCAGTACTTC
>TRBV11-1|14|TRBJ2-7|NA|NA
CASSSDPNAYEQYF
TGTGCCAGCAGTTCGGACCCGAACGCCTACGAGCAGTACTTC
>TRBV7-3|20|TRBJ1-1|TRBD1|NA
CASSLGGPEGTGFVNTEAFF
TGTGCCAGCAGCTTAGGCGGCCCTGAAGGGACAGGGTTTGTAAACACTGAAGCTTTCTTT
>TRBV19|15|TRBJ1-1|NA|NA
CASSMSGTLGTEAFF
TGTGCCAGTAGTATGTCAGGGACTCTTGGCACTGAAGCTTTCTTT
>TRBV4-1|14|TRBJ1-1|NA|once
CASSQAPPNTEAFF
TGCGCCAGCAGCCAAGCTCCTCCGAACACTGAAGCTTTCTTT
>TRBV10-3|14|TRBJ1-1|NA|once
CAISALGGNTEAFF
TGTGCCATCAGTGCTCTGGGTGGGAACACTGAAGCTTTCTTT
>TRBV6-5|12|TRBJ2-7|NA|NA
CASSYSWGEQYF
TGTGCCAGCAGTTACTCGTGGGGAGAGCAGTACTTC
>TRBV7-2|13|TRBJ1-1|NA|NA
CASSQLSETEAFF
TGTGCCAGCAGCCAACTCAGTGAGACTGAAGCTTTCTTT
>TRBV7-9|13|TRBJ2-7|NA|NA
CASSFGDAYEQYF
TGTGCCAGCAGCTTCGGGGATGCCTACGAGCAGTACTTC
>TRBV5-6|13|TRBJ2-7|NA|NA
CASSLSLASEQYF
TGTGCCAGCAGCTTGAGCTTGGCGAGTGAGCAGTACTTC
>TRBV6-6|14|TRBJ2-7|TRBD1|NA
CASWPGQGTYEQYF
TGTGCCAGTTGGCCGGGACAGGGGACCTACGAGCAGTACTTC
>TRBV9|13|TRBJ2-1|NA|NA
CASSVASVHEQFF
TGTGCCAGCAGCGTAGCTAGCGTGCATGAGCAGTTCTTC
>TRBV10-3|14|TRBJ2-1|TRBD2|NA
CAISLRGEFAEQFF
TGTGCCATCAGCCTTCGGGGGGAGTTCGCTGAGCAGTTCTTC
>TRBV21-1|16|TRBJ2-4|NA|NA
CASSKNRGPAKNIQYF
TGTGCCAGCAGCAAGAACAGGGGGCCAGCCAAAAACATTCAGTACTTC
>TRBV4-3|16|TRBJ2-1|TRBD2|NA
CASSQDEGLADNEQFF
TGCGCCAGCAGCCAAGATGAGGGGCTAGCGGACAATGAGCAGTTCTTC
>TRBV19|15|TRBJ2-1|TRBD2|NA
CASIPAGAAYNEQFF
TGTGCCAGTATACCAGCGGGAGCGGCCTACAATGAGCAGTTCTTC
>TRBV15|13|TRBJ2-7|NA|NA
CATSREEAYEQYF
TGTGCCACCAGCAGAGAAGAGGCCTACGAGCAGTACTTC
>TRBV7-9|12|TRBJ1-1|NA|NA
CASRGRGSEAFF
TGTGCCAGCAGGGGCAGGGGTTCTGAAGCTTTCTTT
>TRBV3-1/TRBV3-2|14|TRBJ1-1|NA|NA
CASSRRDGITEAFF
TGTGCCAGCAGCCGGAGGGATGGAATCACTGAAGCTTTCTTT
>TRBV28|15|TRBJ1-5|NA|NA
CASSLERGSNQPQHF
TGTGCCAGCAGTTTGGAAAGGGGTTCCAATCAGCCCCAGCATTTT
>TRBV7-2|14|TRBJ2-7|NA|NA
CASSLVPGSYEQYF
TGTGCCAGCAGCTTAGTCCCCGGGAGTTACGAGCAGTACTTC
>TRBV5-5|17|TRBJ2-3|TRBD2|NA
CASSPRDSPSGKNTQYF
TGTGCCAGCAGCCCCCGGGACAGTCCTAGCGGGAAAAATACGCAGTATTTT
>TRBV6-6|12|TRBJ1-4|NA|NA
CASSYSFEKLFF
TGTGCCAGCAGTTACTCGTTTGAAAAACTGTTTTTT
>TRBV19|15|TRBJ2-1|NA|once
CASSIEGAAYNEQFF
TGTGCCAGTAGTATAGAAGGAGCGGCTTACAATGAGCAGTTCTTC
>TRBV11-3|14|TRBJ2-1|TRBD2|NA
CASSSAGGDNEQFF
TGTGCCAGCAGCTCAGCGGGAGGGGACAATGAGCAGTTCTTC
>TRBV28|14|TRBJ1-3|NA|NA
CASTTTNSGNTIYF
TGTGCCAGCACTACGACAAACTCTGGAAACACCATATATTTT
>TRBV10-3|15|TRBJ2-2|NA|once
CAISVGGTNTGELFF
TGTGCCATCAGTGTGGGGGGAACGAACACCGGGGAGCTGTTTTTT
>TRBV4-2|17|TRBJ1-2|TRBD1|NA
CASSQESTGQGGYGYTF
TGTGCCAGCAGCCAAGAAAGTACAGGACAGGGAGGGTATGGCTACACCTTC
>TRBV4-1|14|TRBJ2-5|NA|NA
CASSQGPLQETQYF
TGCGCCAGCAGCCAAGGCCCACTCCAAGAGACCCAGTACTTC
>TRBV7-6|16|TRBJ2-3|NA|NA
CASSPGHHLSTDTQYF
TGTGCCAGCAGCCCGGGACATCACCTCTCCACAGATACGCAGTATTTT
>TRBV18|14|TRBJ2-7|NA|NA
CASSPPGISYEQYF
TGTGCCAGCTCACCACCAGGGATTTCCTACGAGCAGTACTTC
>TRBV6-2/TRBV6-3|14|TRBJ2-4|NA|NA
CASSYFGGQNIQYF
TGTGCCAGCAGTTACTTTGGGGGTCAAAACATTCAGTACTTC
>TRBV18|14|TRBJ2-1|NA|NA
CASSPSDSYNEQFF
TGTGCCAGCTCACCAAGTGATTCCTACAATGAGCAGTTCTTC
>TRBV7-2|16|TRBJ2-7|NA|NA
CASSSSFGSVSYEQYF
TGTGCCAGCAGCTCCTCCTTTGGGAGTGTTTCCTACGAGCAGTACTTC
>TRBV28|16|TRBJ1-4|TRBD1|NA
CASSLWEGATNEKLFF
TGTGCCAGCAGTTTATGGGAGGGGGCGACTAATGAAAAACTGTTTTTT
>TRBV6-2/TRBV6-3|16|TRBJ2-1|TRBD1|NA
CASSYIDRVFNNEQFF
TGTGCCAGCAGTTACATCGACAGGGTCTTTAACAATGAGCAGTTCTTC
>TRBV5-1|12|TRBJ2-5|NA|NA
CASSFGLETQYF
TGCGCCAGCAGCTTCGGGTTAGAGACCCAGTACTTC
>TRBV2|12|TRBJ2-5|NA|NA
CASTEWAQTQYF
TGTGCCAGCACTGAATGGGCGCAGACCCAGTACTTC
>TRBV9|15|TRBJ2-1|NA|NA
CASSEELGAGNEQFF
TGTGCCAGCAGCGAGGAGCTCGGGGCTGGAAATGAGCAGTTCTTC
>TRBV6-5|16|TRBJ1-4|NA|NA
CASSYHRTGTNEKLFF
TGTGCCAGCAGTTACCATAGAACAGGGACAAATGAAAAACTGTTTTTT
>TRBV11-2|14|TRBJ1-3|TRBD1|NA
CASSTGGSGNTIYF
TGTGCCAGCAGTACAGGGGGCTCTGGAAACACCATATATTTT
>TRBV19|14|TRBJ2-1|TRBD1|NA
CASSVQGAYNEQFF
TGTGCCAGTAGTGTTCAGGGGGCATACAATGAGCAGTTCTTC
>TRBV27|16|TRBJ1-1|NA|NA
CASSFGRVVGGTEAFF
TGTGCCAGCAGTTTCGGCCGGGTAGTGGGTGGCACTGAAGCTTTCTTT
>TRBV7-9|14|TRBJ1-3|TRBD1|NA
CASSPDRIRNTIYF
TGTGCCAGCAGCCCGGACAGGATCAGAAACACCATATATTTT
>TRBV4-2|15|TRBJ2-7|TRBD2|NA
CASRLGLAGAYEQYF
TGTGCCAGCAGGCTCGGACTAGCCGGGGCCTACGAGCAGTACTTC
>TRBV5-8|14|TRBJ2-7|NA|NA
CASSLNRNSYEQYF
TGTGCCAGCAGCTTGAACAGAAACTCCTACGAGCAGTACTTC
>TRBV7-6|13|TRBJ2-5|NA|NA
CASSLPRGETQYF
TGTGCCAGCAGCTTGCCTAGGGGAGAGACCCAGTACTTC
>TRBV5-4|15|TRBJ2-3|TRBD2|NA
CASSLSGSTTDTQYF
TGTGCCAGCAGCTTGAGCGGGAGTACTACAGATACGCAGTATTTT
>TRBV9|12|TRBJ1-1|NA|NA
CASSLQGTEAFF
TGTGCCAGCAGCTTACAGGGTACTGAAGCTTTCTTT
>TRBV12-3/TRBV12-4|13|TRBJ1-1|TRBD1|NA
CASNGQGDTEAFF
TGTGCCAGCAATGGACAGGGGGACACTGAAGCTTTCTTT
>TRBV5-4|15|TRBJ2-3|NA|NA
CASSLGPGDGDTQYF
TGTGCCAGCAGCTTGGGGCCTGGGGATGGAGATACGCAGTATTTT
>TRBV6-4|14|TRBJ2-3|TRBD2|few
CASSASGSTDTQYF
TGTGCCAGCAGTGCTAGCGGGAGCACAGATACGCAGTATTTT
>TRBV27|14|TRBJ1-3|NA|NA
CASSLNRVGNTIYF
TGTGCCAGCAGTTTAAACCGGGTCGGAAACACCATATATTTT
>TRBV20-1|11|TRBJ1-2|NA|NA
CSARKGNGYTF
TGCAGTGCTAGGAAGGGTAATGGCTACACCTTC